Below are 24 T cell receptor beta chains sequenced from a single sample in a study of CD8 T cells in ankylosing spondylitis. Study-wide findings and caveats: A motif in TCR beta, a set of eight highly homologous variants, appeared characteristic of ankylosing spondylitis blood.

TCRdb reprocessed the 5' RACE reads via MiXCR and lists one record per CDR3 protein. The top ten clones hold 0.51% of a sample with 800,000 to 900,000 distinct CDR3 sequences, about an eighth of them seen once. The antigens of these receptors remain unknown. The specimen was blood, either unsorted or a sorted T cell fraction (not recorded which). Source of these receptors: a male donor with ankylosing spondylitis.

The chain joins TRBV6-1 to TRBJ2-1; a possible D gene is TRBD1 (6 bases). Trimming shortened V by 5 bases and J by 3 bases, and 17 bases separated the two germline ends. Germline CDR1 is MNHNS and CDR2 is SASEGT. The CDR3 runs to 16 residues. This CDR3 reads CASSPLRDILYNEQFF. DNA of the CDR3: TGTGCCAGCAGTCCCCTCAGGGACATCCTCTACAATGAGCAGTTCTTC.

This clonotype was seen more than once but under ten times. DNA for the CDR3: TGTGCCATCAGTGGCAAGAGGGAAGGTCTATACGAGCAGTACTTC. Protein sequence: CAISGKREGLYEQYF. The chain carries TRBV10-3 and TRBJ2-7, with D possibly TRBD2 on 5 matching bases. The CDR3 contains 15 residues. Germline CDR1 ENHRY, CDR2 SYGVKD. The V and J ends lost 4 bases and 4 bases respectively, with 17 bases between them.

The chain employs TRBV5-1 and TRBJ1-1; D may be TRBD1 (5 bases). Germline CDR1 SGHRS, CDR2 YFSETQ. This CDR3 spans 15 amino acids. V was shortened by 4 bases and J by 6 bases, with 19 bases between the two germline ends. CDR3 nucleotides: TGCGCCAGCAGCCCGACCAGGGACTCAAGGTCTGAAGCTTTCTTT. Translated: CASSPTRDSRSEAFF.

Only a few counts were recorded for this clonotype. The V gene is TRBV20-1, the J gene TRBJ2-5; D is perhaps TRBD2 (6 bases). V was clipped by 5 bases and J by 5 bases, with 18 bases between them. The CDR3 has 14 residues. Per the germline V gene, CDR1 is DFQATT and CDR2 is SNEGSKA (reference sequence). CDR3 amino acids: CSAWEELGPETQYF. The CDR3 coding sequence is TGCAGTGCTTGGGAGGAGCTGGGGCCGGAGACCCAGTACTTC.

Many counts were recorded for this clonotype. The chain couples TRBV12-3 or TRBV12-4 to TRBJ1-5, with D unresolved. This CDR3 contains 16 residues. The ends were cut back, 7 bases at V and 1 base at J, with 17 bases in the middle. The CDR3 sequence is CASTLWEAESNQPQHF. DNA for the CDR3: TGTGCCAGCACCCTTTGGGAGGCGGAGAGCAATCAGCCCCAGCATTTT.

V gene TRBV5-1 combines with J gene TRBJ2-1; D possibly corresponds to TRBD2 (6 bases). Germline lookup yields CDR1 SGHRS and CDR2 YFSETQ. V was trimmed by 2 bases and J by 6 bases, leaving 9 bases between them. This CDR3 has 13 residues. CDR3 sequence reads: CASSLLAPNEQFF. The CDR3 coding sequence is TGCGCCAGCAGCTTACTAGCTCCCAATGAGCAGTTCTTC.

This clonotype showed up just a few times. CDR3 bases: TGTGCCACCGAGAAAAGCTCGGGGGAGCTGTTTTTT. Protein product: CATEKSSGELFF. The chain couples TRBV24-1 to TRBJ2-2; no firm D call. The CDR3 contains 12 residues. Per the germline V gene, CDR1 is KGHDR and CDR2 is SFDVKD. V was shortened by 9 bases and J by 8 bases, with 12 bases between the two germline ends.

V gene TRBV12-3 or TRBV12-4 combines with J gene TRBJ1-5; TRBD1 agrees at 8 bases. The CDR3 consists of 14 residues. V lost 7 bases, J lost 11 bases, and 13 bases stayed unmatched. The CDR3 here is CASNFEQGDSTQHF. DNA for the CDR3: TGTGCCAGCAACTTCGAACAGGGGGACTCGACCCAGCATTTT.

The chain is built from TRBV7-3 and TRBJ2-7; 8 bases line up with TRBD2. The V and J ends lost 1 base and 2 bases, in that order; junction bases with no gene match: 4. The CDR3 spans 15 residues. Germline loops: CDR1 SGHTA, CDR2 FQGTGA. CDR3 sequence: CASSLSYGGAYEQYF. The CDR3 nucleotides are TGTGCCAGCAGCTTAAGTTACGGGGGGGCCTACGAGCAGTACTTC.

This chain uses TRBV5-1 with TRBJ2-7; TRBD2 aligns across 9 bases. The germline V gene encodes CDR1 SGHRS and CDR2 YFSETQ. The J segment lost 3 bases and the V segment lost 5 bases, leaving 6 bases of the junction unmatched. The CDR3 runs to 14 residues. The CDR3 region is CASRDSGGNYEQYF. In DNA form, the CDR3 reads TGCGCCAGCAGGGATAGCGGGGGAAACTACGAGCAGTACTTC.

The V and J genes are TRBV7-2 and TRBJ2-3, with D perhaps TRBD2 (5 bases). Trimming took 1 base from V and 2 from J, leaving 13 bases between them. This CDR3 is 16 amino acids long. Germline assignment: CDR1 SGHTA and CDR2 FQGNSA. The CDR3 coding sequence is TGTGCCAGCAGCTTAGGTGGAGCGGAGCTCACAGATACGCAGTATTTT. It is translated as CASSLGGAELTDTQYF. The full variable domain, in which reference TRBV7-2 and TRBJ2-3 provide the parts outside the CDR3, is GAGVSQSPSNKVTEKGKDVELRCDPISGHTALYWYRQSLGQGLEFLIYFQGNSAPDKSGLPSDRFSAERTGGSVSTLTIQRTQQEDSAVYLCASSLGGAELTDTQYFGPGTRLTVL.

The chain combines TRBV6-5 with TRBJ2-3; a weak D match, TRBD2 (5 bases). The CDR3 has 15 residues. V shed 4 bases and J shed 6 bases, with 17 bases lying between them. Germline V gene sequence: CDR1 MNHEY, CDR2 SVGAGI. CDR3 bases: TGTGCCAGCAGTTCTAGGCCCCCGAGGGTGGATACGCAGTATTTT. Encoded protein: CASSSRPPRVDTQYF.

The gene calls are TRBV4-2 and TRBJ2-5; D gene ambiguous. CDR1 and CDR2 from the germline V gene are LGHNA and YNFKEQ. This CDR3 is built from 15 residues. Trimming removed 4 bases at V and 5 bases at J, with 17 bases between. The CDR3 bases are TGTGCCAGCAGCCGCCGACCCGGGCTATGGGAGACCCAGTACTTC. It is translated as CASSRRPGLWETQYF.

This clonotype was recorded a few times. The chain carries TRBV5-1 and TRBJ1-4; no clear D. CDR1 SGHRS and CDR2 YFSETQ come from the germline V gene. CDR3 length equals 13 residues. Between the trimmed V and J ends, which lost 0 bases and 9 bases, there was a span of 9 bases. This chain's CDR3 is CASSLGGDKKLFF. The CDR3 coding sequence is TGCGCCAGCAGCTTGGGAGGTGACAAAAAACTGTTTTTT.

V usage is TRBV24-1 and J usage is TRBJ2-5, with D uncertain. CDR3 size: 13 residues. Per germline, CDR1 KGHDR and CDR2 SFDVKD. Between the trimmed V and J ends, which lost 5 bases and 3 bases, there was a span of 9 bases. CDR3 sequence reads: CATSAPGKETQYF. As DNA, the CDR3 is TGTGCCACCAGTGCACCAGGAAAAGAGACCCAGTACTTC.

V and J are TRBV29-1 and TRBJ2-1; tentatively, D is TRBD2 (6 bases). The CDR3 contains 15 residues. Per the germline V gene, CDR1 is SQVTM and CDR2 is ANQGSEA. The germline V and J ends were trimmed by 7 bases and 2 bases, with 18 bases remaining between them. The CDR3 nucleotides read TGCAGCGGTTCCCTGGGGGGACTGACCTACAATGAGCAGTTCTTC. This encodes CSGSLGGLTYNEQFF.

This clonotype appeared once. The genes are TRBV7-2 and TRBJ2-5; D is perhaps TRBD2 (7 bases). The CDR3 loop spans 15 amino acids. Germline V CDR1 and CDR2: SGHTA, FQGNSA. V lost 4 bases and J 4 bases, leaving 16 bases between the germline ends. The CDR3 coding sequence is TGTGCCAGCAGCTCCGGTGAGGGGGGGCGAGAGACCCAGTACTTC. This codes for CASSSGEGGRETQYF.

The rearrangement joins TRBV7-3 to TRBJ2-1; 10 bases fit TRBD2. V lost 5 bases and J lost 7; bases outside the gene matches: 5. This CDR3 spans 14 amino acids. From germline, CDR1 is SGHTA and CDR2 FQGTGA. The CDR3 sequence is CASSPGTSVNEQFF. CDR3 DNA sequence: TGTGCCAGCAGCCCTGGGACTAGCGTGAATGAGCAGTTCTTC.

Here the CDR3 reads CASSLLPAPSYNSPLHF. The CDR3 DNA follows: TGTGCCAGCAGCTTATTGCCAGCCCCCTCCTATAATTCACCCCTCCACTTT. V and J are TRBV7-2 and TRBJ1-6, with D unclear. The V end was cut by 2 bases, the J end by 0 bases, with 11 bases between. The CDR3 has 17 amino acids. Germline V gene sequence: CDR1 SGHTA, CDR2 FQGNSA.

This clonotype was seen only a few times. The rearrangement links TRBV4-2 to TRBJ2-1, with 7 bases that match TRBD2. CDR1 is LGHNA, CDR2 YNFKEQ, per germline. V was pared by 4 bases and J by 4 bases, with 4 bases of the junction left unmatched. There are 14 residues in the CDR3. CDR3 amino acids: CASSLRERYNEQFF. The CDR3 DNA reads TGTGCCAGCAGCCTGCGGGAGAGGTACAATGAGCAGTTCTTC.

This clonotype was detected only a few times. The chain joins TRBV7-2 to TRBJ2-1; TRBD2 matches at 8 bases. In germline, CDR1 is SGHTA, CDR2 FQGNSA. V lost 0 bases, J lost 6 bases, and 7 bases stayed unmatched. This CDR3 is built from 16 residues. The CDR3 nucleotides read TGTGCCAGCAGCTTAGCGGGACTAGTAGTGGGCAATGAGCAGTTCTTC. This sequence encodes CASSLAGLVVGNEQFF.

This clonotype came up a few times. This chain links TRBV4-1 with TRBJ2-1, with D possibly matching TRBD2 (5 bases). This CDR3 has 16 residues. The germline V and J ends were trimmed by 0 bases and 0 bases, with 9 bases remaining between them. CDR1 and CDR2 (germline): MGHRA, YSYEKL. The CDR3 is CASSQDDTSSYNEQFF. DNA of the CDR3: TGCGCCAGCAGCCAAGATGATACTAGCTCCTACAATGAGCAGTTCTTC.

The V call is TRBV28, the J call TRBJ2-6; 12 nucleotides agree with TRBD1. Germline CDR1 MDHEN, CDR2 SYDVKM. The trim removed 6 bases at V and 1 base at J, leaving 16 bases unmatched. The CDR3 runs to 21 residues. CDR3 region: CASRNRGWDRGRGSGANVLTF. In DNA, the CDR3 is TGTGCCAGCAGGAATAGAGGGTGGGACAGGGGGCGCGGGTCTGGGGCCAACGTCCTGACTTTC.

The V and J genes are TRBV20-1 and TRBJ1-1; TRBD1 agrees at 8 bases. Per the germline V gene, CDR1 is DFQATT and CDR2 is SNEGSKA (reference sequence). This CDR3 is 11 amino acids long. Trimming at V came to 1 base and at J to 11 bases, leaving 3 bases not matched to a gene. Written as DNA, the CDR3 is TGCAGTGCTAGAGGGACAGGGATGGCTTTCTTT. Its translation is CSARGTGMAFF.